Reported below is one T cell receptor (beta chain). This specimen belongs to a study of cytomegalovirus exposure and HLA in healthy donors. The PCR ran on 60 Vbeta and 13 Jbeta primers. The table came from immunoSEQ multiplex PCR; TCRdb's copy has only in-frame clones and leaves some out. The sample has about 210,000 clones, 82% seen once. Germline-derived CDR1 and CDR2 are SGHNT and YENEEA. Trimming stripped 0 bases from V and 2 bases from J, with 7 bases between. This CDR3 contains 14 residues. Sequences were obtained from PBMCs. The sequence was collected from a middle-aged man in good health and CMV-seropositive. The chain has TRBV11-3 and TRBJ1-2, with a weak D call TRBD1 (6 bases). The DNA of the CDR3 is TGTGCCAGCAGCTTAGAAACAGGGAACTATGGCTACACCTTC. Its protein is CASSLETGNYGYTF.